The 6 T cell receptor beta chains below come from one sample, sequenced in a study of CD8+CD57+ T cells in acquired aplastic anemia. Profiling that covered TCR beta VDJ and CDR3 relied on genomic DNA as its template. MiXCR was run by TCRdb on the reads, yielding one entry per CDR3 protein. Of some 200,000 distinct CDR3 sequences listed, just under 50% are singletons. Patients sequenced had flow cytometry evidence of CD8+CD57+ cell expansion. The sequenced sample consisted of sorted CD4+, CD8+, or CD8+CD57+ T cells (not recorded which) from PBMCs. The receptors here all came from a human donor with aplastic anemia.

This sequence joins TRBV19 and TRBJ1-2, with a tentative D call TRBD1 (6 bases). Trimming took off 9 bases at V and 6 bases at J, with 20 bases between the two ends. Germline CDR1 and CDR2: LNHDA and SQIVND (reference sequence). The CDR3 is 14 amino acids. The CDR3 DNA reads TGTGCCAGCTCCGACCCCGGGACAAGGGATGGCTACACCTTC. Protein: CASSDPGTRDGYTF.

The rearrangement joins TRBV7-8 to TRBJ2-1; D possibly matches TRBD1 or TRBD2 (5 bases each). The CDR3 is 13 residues long. The V and J ends lost 1 base and 10 bases respectively, with 11 bases between them. CDR1 is SGHVS, CDR2 FQNEAQ, per germline. For the CDR3, the DNA is TGTGCCAGCAGCTTAGGGCTAGCAGGGGAGCAGTTCTTC. The encoded protein is CASSLGLAGEQFF.

This clonotype was found many times. Here the CDR3 DNA reads TGTGCCAGCAACCTCCAGGGGGGCTACGAGCAGTACTTC. It specifies CASNLQGGYEQYF. The chain uses TRBV5-6 and TRBJ2-7, with D possibly being TRBD1 (7 bases). Germline-derived CDR1 and CDR2 are SGHDT and YYEEEE. The CDR3 extends over 13 amino acids. With 6 bases removed from V and 3 bases from J, the gap between germline ends came to 13 bases.

There are many counts of this clonotype. The J gene is TRBJ1-2, the V gene TRBV19; no clear D. The CDR3 extends over 13 amino acids. Per germline, CDR1 LNHDA and CDR2 SQIVND (reference sequence). V was cut by 3 bases and J by 8 bases, with 13 bases left in between. The CDR3 here is CASSISRAYGYTF. The CDR3 DNA follows: TGTGCCAGTAGTATCTCCCGGGCGTACGGCTACACCTTC.

This clonotype was seen many times. The CDR3 DNA follows: TGTGCCACCAGTGATTTGGGGAGGGGGATCCAAGAGACCCAGTACTTC. This encodes CATSDLGRGIQETQYF. This chain joins TRBV24-1 and TRBJ2-5, with D maybe TRBD2 (7 bases). Trimming shortened V by 0 bases and J by 1 base, and 11 bases separated the two germline ends. The CDR3 covers 16 residues. The germline V gene encodes CDR1 KGHDR and CDR2 SFDVKD.

This chain uses TRBV7-9 with TRBJ2-7; D gene ambiguous. Trimming stripped 1 base from V and 2 bases from J, with 3 bases between. Germline CDR1 and CDR2: SEHNR and FQNEAQ (reference sequence). The CDR3 has 12 amino acids. CDR3 amino acids: CASSLVPYEQYF. Written as DNA, the CDR3 is TGTGCCAGCAGCTTAGTCCCCTACGAGCAGTACTTC.